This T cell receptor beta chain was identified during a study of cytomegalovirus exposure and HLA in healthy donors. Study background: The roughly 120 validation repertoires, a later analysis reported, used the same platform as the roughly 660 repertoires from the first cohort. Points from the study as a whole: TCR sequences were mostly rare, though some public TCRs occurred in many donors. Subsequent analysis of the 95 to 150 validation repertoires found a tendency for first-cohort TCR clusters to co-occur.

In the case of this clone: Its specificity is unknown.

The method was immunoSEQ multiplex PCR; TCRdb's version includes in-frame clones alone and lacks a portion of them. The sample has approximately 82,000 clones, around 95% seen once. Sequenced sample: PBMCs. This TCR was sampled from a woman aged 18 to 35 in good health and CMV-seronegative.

The CDR3 nucleotides are TGTGCCAGCAGCCCGAGCGGGGGGTCCTACGAGCAGTACTTC. Protein sequence: CASSPSGGSYEQYF. This rearrangement joins TRBV5-4 to TRBJ2-7; TRBD2 aligns across 9 bases. The germline V gene has CDR1 SGHNT and CDR2 YYREEE (reference sequence). The CDR3 consists of 14 residues. V gave up 4 bases and J gave up 1 base; unmatched junction bases: 3.